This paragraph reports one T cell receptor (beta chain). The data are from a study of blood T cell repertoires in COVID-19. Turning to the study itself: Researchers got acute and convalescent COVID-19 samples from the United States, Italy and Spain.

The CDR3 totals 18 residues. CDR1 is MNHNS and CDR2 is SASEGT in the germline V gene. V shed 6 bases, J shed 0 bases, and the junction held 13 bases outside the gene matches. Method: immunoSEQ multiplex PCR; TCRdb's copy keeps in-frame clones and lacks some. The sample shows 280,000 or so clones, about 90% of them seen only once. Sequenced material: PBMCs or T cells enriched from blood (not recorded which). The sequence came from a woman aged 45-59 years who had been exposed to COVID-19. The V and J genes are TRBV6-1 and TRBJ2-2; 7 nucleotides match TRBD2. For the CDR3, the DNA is TGTGCCAGCAGAGAATATCTGGGGGGGAAAACGAACACCGGGGAGCTGTTTTTT. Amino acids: CASREYLGGKTNTGELFF.